The clone carrying this TCR beta chain was seen many times. Its target is unknown. This entry is derived from a study of spatial heterogeneity in lung cancer. Overall study: Among detected sequences, beta-chain ones consistently exceeded alpha-chain ones in number. Each unique TCR and UMI combination was seen more than ten times on average in raw reads.

Study-level results: Ubiquitous expanded tumor TCRs surfaced in blood more at resection than they did at follow-up.

Time point here: blood at routine non-recurrence follow-up after resection. Extraction of whole RNA from tumor, nontumor lung or frozen PBMC preceded unsorted sequencing. The CDR3 is made up of 14 amino acids. Trimming took off 0 bases at V and 9 bases at J, with 14 bases between the two ends. Germline lookup yields CDR1 LNHNV and CDR2 YYDKDF (reference sequence). Every TCR cDNA molecule carried a tag that served as a unique molecular identifier. TCRdb redid the calling of the 5' RACE reads with MiXCR, one entry per CDR3 protein. This table holds roughly 120,000 distinct CDR3 sequences, approximately 12% found once.

This material consisted of PBMCs, taken at follow-up. The genes are TRBV15 and TRBJ1-1, with D possibly matching TRBD1 (6 bases). The receptor's source is a male donor with early-stage non-small cell lung cancer. CDR3 DNA sequence: TGTGCCACCAGCAGAGATCGACAGGCGACTAAAGCTTTCTTT. Amino acids: CATSRDRQATKAFF.